Each of the 9 T cell receptor beta chains below was sequenced from the same sample in a study of T cells after yellow fever vaccination. From the 5' RACE reads, TCRdb called clonotypes with MiXCR, one entry per CDR3 protein. This table holds about 260,000 distinct CDR3 sequences, approximately 12% found once. Sequencing used CD4+ T cells sorted from PBMCs, obtained 45 days after the yellow fever booster vaccination. The source is a man in his thirties or forties who received the YFV17D yellow fever vaccine.

This chain joins TRBV4-3 and TRBJ2-1; D gene ambiguous. The CDR3 consists of 12 residues. CDR1 is LGHNA and CDR2 is YSLEER in the germline V gene. V dropped 0 bases and J dropped 9 bases, with 6 bases sitting between them. As DNA, the CDR3 is TGCGCCAGCAGCCAAGATTGTGGTGAGCAGTTCTTC. Translation gives CASSQDCGEQFF.

This chain links TRBV5-4 with TRBJ2-1; D is uncertain. V shed 3 bases and J shed 10 bases, with 11 bases lying between them. In germline, CDR1 is SGHNT, CDR2 YYREEE (reference sequence). The CDR3 length is 12 residues. The CDR3 sequence is CASSSQNPEQFF. The CDR3 DNA follows: TGTGCCAGCAGCTCTCAAAACCCGGAGCAGTTCTTC.

The chain is built from TRBV3-1 and TRBJ2-7; D is uncertain. The V gene lost 1 base and the J gene lost 0 bases, with 13 bases spanning the gap. The CDR3 extends over 16 amino acids. Germline CDR1 and CDR2: LGHDT and YNNKEL (reference sequence). CDR3 DNA: TGTGCCAGCAGCCAAGGCCGACGGACCAGCTCCTACGAGCAGTACTTC. Protein: CASSQGRRTSSYEQYF.

This clonotype occurred a few times. Since no conserved phenylalanine or tryptophan closes the CDR3, a read error is the likely cause. It is unclear where the CDR3 begins or ends on the DNA, so no DNA is shown, and the CDR3 is as TCRdb lists it. The V call is TRBV15, the J call TRBJ2-1; whether TRBD2, the table's D call, matches the DNA was not checked. The CDR3 region is 13 residues in length, termini included. The V gene's germline CDR1 is LNHNV and CDR2 YYDKDF (reference sequence). The CDR3 region is CATSRVIREGSSV.

There are many counts of this clonotype. The chain combines TRBV6-5 with TRBJ2-7; D could derive from TRBD1 or TRBD2 (5 bases each). V was pared by 4 bases and J by 2 bases, with 12 bases between. Germline assignment: CDR1 MNHEY and CDR2 SVGAGI. This CDR3 comprises 14 residues. The CDR3 DNA reads as TGTGCCAGCAGTTCGGGACCGGACCCCTACGAGCAGTACTTC. It yields the protein CASSSGPDPYEQYF.

This clonotype was counted only a few times. V usage is TRBV10-3 and J usage is TRBJ2-2; D is perhaps TRBD2 (5 bases). The CDR3 is 17 residues long. With 2 bases removed from V and 5 bases from J, the gap between germline ends came to 18 bases. Germline CDR1 reads ENHRY; CDR2 reads SYGVKD. Here the CDR3 DNA reads TGTGCCATCAGTGAGCGACTGACTACTTTCCGGACCGGGGAGCTGTTTTTT. As protein: CAISERLTTFRTGELFF.

The gene calls are TRBV4-3 and TRBJ2-7, with D possibly TRBD2 on 5 matching bases. Germline loops: CDR1 LGHNA, CDR2 YSLEER. The CDR3 is made up of 14 amino acids. The V and J ends lost 3 bases and 2 bases respectively, with 11 bases between them. The CDR3 DNA reads TGCGCCAGCAGCCAGAGCGGACGAGCCTACGAGCAGTACTTC. Translating it yields CASSQSGRAYEQYF.

The table lists this clonotype with a few counts. The CDR3 is CASFREAGLAARDTQYF. Here the CDR3 DNA reads TGCGCCAGCTTCCGAGAGGCGGGACTAGCAGCCCGAGATACGCAGTATTTT. This chain connects TRBV5-1 to TRBJ2-3, with TRBD2 matching 9 bases. The V and J ends lost 7 bases and 5 bases, in that order; junction bases with no gene match: 17. CDR1 SGHRS and CDR2 YFSETQ come from the germline V gene. The CDR3 spans 17 residues.

The chain joins TRBV12-3 or TRBV12-4 to TRBJ1-1; weak D call: TRBD1 (6 bases). Trimming removed 3 bases at V and 0 bases at J, with 8 bases between. The CDR3 sequence is 14 residues long. The CDR3 protein is CASSLGQLNTEAFF. As DNA, the CDR3 is TGTGCCAGCAGTTTGGGACAACTGAACACTGAAGCTTTCTTT.